This TCR beta chain was sequenced in a study of radiation and T cells in renal cell carcinoma (TCRdb year 2020). At the level of the whole study: Samples came from a clinical trial, in which primary renal cell carcinomas received 15 Gy stereotactic body radiation therapy followed by nephrectomy 4 weeks later. In total, 50 to 60 samples, comprising some 25 tumors and roughly 27 peripheral blood samples, were subjected to TCR beta sequencing. Across all 50 or so samples, 4,016,671 unique CDR3 nucleotide sequences encoding over 2.5 million unique CDR3 amino acid sequences were identified.

Reading the label with the study, this specimen's time point is: blood 2 weeks post-SBRT. Taken with the paper, the label for treatment or condition translates to: 15 Gy SBRT to primary tumor, nephrectomy 4 weeks later. To follow tumor-enriched clonotypes, peripheral blood was collected serially from radiation-treated patients at baseline and again at 2 weeks and 4 weeks after SBRT. All patients had renal cell carcinoma with clear cell pathology. The QIAamp DNA Blood Mini Kit (Qiagen) was used to prepare genomic DNA for TCR sequencing. The analyses included just those samples that passed every quality control check. The paper's findings and limits, for the study overall: In blood, the top tumor clonotypes increased from baseline to 2 weeks after radiation and then shrank by 4 weeks, which suggests a temporary expansion of tumor-resident clones. Dynamics of the blood repertoire were not tracked past 4 weeks after treatment. The single-armed trial design could not address effects of radiation dose or scheduling on the TCR repertoire. No pretreatment tumor biopsies were available, so the baseline intratumoral presence of clonotypes could not be determined.

CDR1 and CDR2 are read off the germline V gene as MDHEN and SYDVKM. The CDR3, cysteine through phenylalanine, is 15 amino acids long. Only CDR3 DNA is held: 45 bases, read in frame from base 1. Points on this clone: Its antigen has not been determined. One end of the junction varies from germline; a read error may be responsible.

Following the manufacturer's recommendations, the immunoSEQ kit was used to generate TCR beta libraries from genomic DNA. For library preparation, a first multiplex PCR was performed with proprietary primers, followed by a second PCR in which unique barcodes were added, and bead cleanups were performed after each round. A positive control reaction and a negative control reaction, both provided in the kit, were run with every batch of samples. The final libraries were assessed on an Agilent 4200 TapeStation D1000 ScreenTape, pooled by volume, and quantified by qPCR. An Illumina NextSeq500 fitted with a MidOutput 150-cycle cartridge performed the sequencing, running 156 Read1 cycles and 15 Index1 cycles with the kit's custom primers. The pooled library was loaded at 0.75 to 1 pM, with a roughly 18% PhiX control spiked in. Regarding the original processing steps: Vendor-processed data were analyzed in R, and a clonotype was defined as all T cells sharing the same CDR3 nucleotide sequence. For clone abundance analyses, frequencies were normalized to the 10,000 most abundant clones per sample. Public T cell clones, which averaged fewer than five per sample, were excluded before analysis. A difference in abundance of at least 32-fold between compartments was used to define tumor-enriched and baseline blood-enriched clonotypes. A beta-binomial differential abundance model was applied to find clonotypes that expanded or contracted between blood time points. Tumor-blood repertoire similarity was measured with the Baroni-Urbani and Buser coefficient, and groups were compared using two-tailed Wilcoxon tests in R. What TCRdb holds here is the immuneACCESS table cut down to in-frame rearrangements. Part of the clones is not present; checked against another copy, under half of the missing clones reflect an unresolved V gene, and the others are unexplained. The V and J calls and clone size were taken over from that table, and D and trimming were inferred from the DNA. This sample gives tens of thousands of clones in total; 80% to 90% of them show up just once. The ten largest clones take up under 25% of the sample.

The receptor was isolated from a woman aged 45-60 years with renal cell carcinoma. Rearrangement joined TRBV28 to TRBJ2-3; no D segment can be confidently identified. Sequenced material: blood, taken from a patient whose treatment included radiotherapy and nephrectomy. The DNA sequence follows: TGTGCTAGCAGTTTTTTGATACCTAGCACAGATACGCAGTATTTT. This is translated as CASSFLIPSTDTQYF.